These 9 T cell receptor beta chains came from one sample sequenced in a study of T cell repertoires in cytomegalovirus infection. No antigens are known for them. One entry per CDR3 protein, called by TCRdb with MiXCR from the reads. The table has nearly 700,000 distinct CDR3 sequences, around a third seen once. The sequences come from cultured PBMCs, collected from culture after CMV antigen stimulation. These receptors originate from a human donor in good health (CMV status not recorded). Some clones in this sample may be carry-over from other donors' samples.

Here the CDR3 reads CASSLRTSGSEQFF. Written as DNA, the CDR3 is TGTGCCAGCAGCTTACGGACTAGCGGGAGTGAGCAGTTCTTC. The J gene is TRBJ2-1, the V gene TRBV7-8; 13 nucleotides align to TRBD2. V shed 2 bases and J 9 bases; nucleotides not matched to a gene: 1. The CDR3 contains 14 residues. Germline CDR1 SGHVS, CDR2 FQNEAQ.

The rearrangement uses TRBV12-3 or TRBV12-4 and TRBJ2-1; 9 positions match TRBD1. The CDR3 extends over 17 amino acids. After removal of 6 bases from V and 2 bases from J, the junction contained 11 bases not matched to a gene. Here the CDR3 reads CASSDGTGSHPYNEQFF. The CDR3 nucleotides read TGTGCCAGCAGCGATGGGACAGGGTCTCACCCCTACAATGAGCAGTTCTTC.

In DNA form, the CDR3 reads TGTGCCAGCAGTGCCACCGGGGATACGCAGTATTTT. Its translation is CASSATGDTQYF. The V call is TRBV6-1, the J call TRBJ2-3; no definite D call. The CDR3 has 12 amino acids. CDR1 and CDR2 from the germline V gene are MNHNS and SASEGT. V was clipped by 4 bases and J by 6 bases, with 8 bases between them.

The V and J genes are TRBV4-3 and TRBJ2-3; D gene unclear. Deletions cut 4 bases from V and 3 bases from J, with 8 bases between. The CDR3 covers 13 residues. Germline loops: CDR1 LGHNA, CDR2 YSLEER. CDR3 protein: CASSPAVTDTQYF. DNA of the CDR3: TGCGCCAGCAGCCCAGCAGTGACAGATACGCAGTATTTT.

The V and J genes are TRBV7-2 and TRBJ2-5, with D possibly being TRBD1 or TRBD2 (6 bases each). Germline loops: CDR1 SGHTA, CDR2 FQGNSA. The CDR3 is made up of 13 amino acids. Trimming removed 8 bases at V and 2 bases at J, with 12 bases between. The CDR3 loop reads CASAPGAQETQYF. The CDR3 DNA reads as TGTGCCAGCGCCCCGGGGGCACAAGAGACCCAGTACTTC.

CDR3 region: CASTPEQGGYTEAFF. In DNA, the CDR3 is TGTGCCAGCACGCCGGAACAGGGGGGTTACACTGAAGCTTTCTTT. This chain connects TRBV2 to TRBJ1-1; TRBD1 aligns across 8 bases. The CDR3 has 15 residues. The J segment lost 3 bases and the V segment lost 7 bases, leaving 10 bases of the junction unmatched. Germline CDR1 SNHLY, CDR2 FYNNEI. Together with reference TRBV2 and TRBJ1-1, the CDR3 gives the full variable domain: EPEVTQTPSHQVTQMGQEVILRCVPISNHLYFYWYRQILGQKVEFLVSFYNNEISEKSEIFDDQFSVERPDGSNFTLKIRSTKLEDSAMYFCASTPEQGGYTEAFFGQGTRLTVV.

This clonotype was recorded a few times. The CDR3 nucleotides read TGTGCCAGCAGCGCAACCGCCGGGCAGGCCGGGGAGCTGTTTTTT. Translation: CASSATAGQAGELFF. V usage is TRBV5-4 and J usage is TRBJ2-2; no clear D gene. The CDR3 consists of 15 residues. V was shortened by 4 bases and J by 6 bases, with 16 bases between the two germline ends. Per the germline V gene, CDR1 is SGHNT and CDR2 is YYREEE (reference sequence). Full variable domain (rest looked up from reference TRBV5-4 and TRBJ2-2): ETGVTQSPTHLIKTRGQQVTLRCSSQSGHNTVSWYQQALGQGPQFIFQYYREEENGRGNFPPRFSGLQFPNYSSELNVNALELDDSALYLCASSATAGQAGELFFGEGSRLTVL.

In nucleotides, the CDR3 is TGTGCCAGCAACCTAAGGACTAGCGGGGCCCTTGCTGAGCAGTTCTTC. Protein: CASNLRTSGALAEQFF. The chain recombines TRBV12-3 or TRBV12-4 with TRBJ2-1; 12 bases are a match to TRBD2. The CDR3 loop spans 16 amino acids. The ends lost 7 bases at V and 9 bases at J; junction bases unmatched: 13.

The V call is TRBV7-8, the J call TRBJ2-7; D might be TRBD2 (6 bases). Between the trimmed V and J ends, which lost 1 base and 4 bases, there was a span of 14 bases. Germline V CDR1 and CDR2: SGHVS, FQNEAQ. The CDR3 covers 15 residues. The CDR3 DNA follows: TGTGCCAGCAGCTTAGTCCGGGGGAGAATTTACGAGCAGTACTTC. Its protein is CASSLVRGRIYEQYF.